The clone carrying this T cell receptor (beta chain) appeared a few times. Relative to the germline gene, one junction end is altered; a read error may explain this. The sample is drawn from a study of T cell changes during pregnancy in multiple sclerosis. Method: immunoSEQ multiplex PCR; TCRdb's copy keeps in-frame clones and lacks some. In the table there are fewer than 65,000 clones, about nine tenths of which are singletons. The CDR3 totals 13 residues. Per germline, CDR1 SSHAT and CDR2 FNYEAQ (reference sequence). The V call is TRBV7-7, the J call TRBJ1-1, with no clear D. Sequenced material: CD8+ T cells from peripheral blood mononuclear cells, taken after pregnancy. The clonotype comes from a female donor with multiple sclerosis, enrolled in a pregnancy study. The CDR3 is CASSLGQNTEAFF. In DNA form, the CDR3 reads TGTGCTAGCAGCTTAGGGCAGAACACTGAAGCTTTCTTT.